This T cell receptor (beta chain) emerged from a study of response to subunit inactivated influenza vaccine. Findings and limits, study-wide: Authors suggested each seasonal influenza vaccination recruits few new T cells.

The CDR3 extends over 14 amino acids. The V and J ends lost 4 bases and 6 bases respectively, with 14 bases between them. Germline CDR1 is SGHRS and CDR2 is YFSETQ. From the RT-PCR reads, TCRdb called clonotypes with MiXCR, one entry per CDR3 protein. The sample lists more than 450,000 distinct CDR3 sequences, approximately 7.7% seen once, with about an eighth in the top ten. The table lists this clonotype with a few counts. Its matching antigen is unknown. V is TRBV5-1 and J is TRBJ1-5, with TRBD1 as a possible D gene (6 bases). The sequenced sample was PBMCs from blood, obtained around 25 months after vaccination. The TCR sequence derives from a man between 50 and 69 years old who received an inactivated influenza vaccine. CDR3 in amino acids: CASSRGELGQPQHF. CDR3 DNA sequence: TGCGCCAGCAGCAGGGGGGAGCTTGGTCAGCCCCAGCATTTT.